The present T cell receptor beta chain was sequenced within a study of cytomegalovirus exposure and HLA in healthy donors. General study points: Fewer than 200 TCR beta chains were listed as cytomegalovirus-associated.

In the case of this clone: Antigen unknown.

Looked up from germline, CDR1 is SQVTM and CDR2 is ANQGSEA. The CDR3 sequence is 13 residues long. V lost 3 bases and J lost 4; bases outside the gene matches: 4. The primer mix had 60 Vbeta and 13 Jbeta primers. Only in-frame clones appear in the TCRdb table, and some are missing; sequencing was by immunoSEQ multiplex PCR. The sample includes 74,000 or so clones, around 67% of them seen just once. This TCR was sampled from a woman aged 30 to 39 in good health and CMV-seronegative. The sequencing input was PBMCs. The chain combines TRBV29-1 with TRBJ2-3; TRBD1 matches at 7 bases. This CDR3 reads CSVELTGADTQYF. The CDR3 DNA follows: TGCAGCGTTGAGCTCACAGGGGCAGATACGCAGTATTTT.